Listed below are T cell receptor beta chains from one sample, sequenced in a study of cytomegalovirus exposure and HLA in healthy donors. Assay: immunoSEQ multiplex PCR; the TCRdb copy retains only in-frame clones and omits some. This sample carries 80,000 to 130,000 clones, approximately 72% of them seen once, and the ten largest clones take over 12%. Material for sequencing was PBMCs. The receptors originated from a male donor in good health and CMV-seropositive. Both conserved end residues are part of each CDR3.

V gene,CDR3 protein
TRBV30,CAWRDVSQINEKLFF
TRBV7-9,CASSARGDEQYF
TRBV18,CASSHSGTGEYNSPLHF
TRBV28,CASSLFELTGAPGNTIYF
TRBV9,CASSPRTGDSNYGYTF
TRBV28,CASTLGGASSYEQYF
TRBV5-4,CASSDDRDSTYEQYF
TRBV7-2,CASSLGKGAEETQYF
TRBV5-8,CASPSSGGYNEQFF
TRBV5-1,CASSLAGTSGIPGELFF
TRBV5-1,CASGPQTAGNEQYF
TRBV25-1,CASRGQASYEQYF
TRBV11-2,CASSLRTGGDQPQHF
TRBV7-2,CASSLRQGAKDTQYF
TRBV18,CASSPSGQGAGNTIYF
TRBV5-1,CASGETSGGDTQYF
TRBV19,CASSLPGVNTEAFF
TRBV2,CASSWDRDVNTEAFF
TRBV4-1,CASSHRLSGGGYEQFF
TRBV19,CASSIGGGQGTEAFF
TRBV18,CASSPTGSNTEAFF
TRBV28,CASSRDRGTSGANVLTF
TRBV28,CASQGGNQPQHF
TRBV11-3,CASSTRTDNTEAFF
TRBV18,CASSRRGGEETQYF
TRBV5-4,CASSLVGRGSGTEAFF
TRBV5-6,CASSSRDYGYTF
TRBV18,CASSPPPSGTDQETQYF
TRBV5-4,CASSSDRANGYTF